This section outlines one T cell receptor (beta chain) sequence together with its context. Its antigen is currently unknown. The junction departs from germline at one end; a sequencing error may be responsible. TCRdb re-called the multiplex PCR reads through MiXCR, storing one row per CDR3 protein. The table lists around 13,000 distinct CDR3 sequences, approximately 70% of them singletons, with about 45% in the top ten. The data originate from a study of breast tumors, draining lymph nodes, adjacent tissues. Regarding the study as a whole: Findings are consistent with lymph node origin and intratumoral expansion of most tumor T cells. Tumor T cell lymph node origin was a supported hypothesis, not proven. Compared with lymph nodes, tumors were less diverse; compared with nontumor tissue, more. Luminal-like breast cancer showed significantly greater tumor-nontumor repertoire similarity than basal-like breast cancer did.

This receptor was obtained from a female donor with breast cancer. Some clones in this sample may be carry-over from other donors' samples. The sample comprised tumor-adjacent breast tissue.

The CDR3 sequence is CASNLEGSTQYF. The CDR3 bases are TGCGCCAGCAACTTGGAGGGATCTACGCAGTATTTT. This rearrangement joins TRBV5-1 to TRBJ2-3; D possibly corresponds to TRBD2 (6 bases). Germline assignment: CDR1 SGHRS and CDR2 YFSETQ. This CDR3 contains 12 residues.